This T cell receptor (beta chain) was found in a study of shared clonotypes between healthy human individuals. The CDR3 has 13 residues. Per the germline V gene, CDR1 is SGDLS and CDR2 is YYNGEE. The germline V and J ends were trimmed by 4 bases and 1 base, with 9 bases remaining between them. Source study methods: From ImmunoSEQ came sequences covering only the junction and carrying no quality scores, so filtering differed. Produced via immunoSEQ multiplex PCR; TCRdb's table is partial and in-frame only. That table gives V, J and clone size, and the DNA gave D and trimming. This table has about 560,000 clones, around 76% appearing once.

What was sequenced was PBMCs. This clonotype was sampled from a woman aged 35 to 49 in good health. Some clones in this sample may be carry-over from other donors' samples. The chain employs TRBV9 and TRBJ2-7; D perhaps matches TRBD1 (5 bases). The CDR3, as DNA: TGTGCCAGCAGCCCCAGACAGTCCTACGAGCAGTACTTC. The encoded protein is CASSPRQSYEQYF.